Sequencing of this T cell receptor beta chain was carried out in a study of naive and memory T cell subsets. Trimming cost V 5 bases and J 13 bases; bases outside gene matches: 15. Germline loops: CDR1 SEHNR, CDR2 FQNEAQ (reference sequence). The CDR3 extends over 14 amino acids. This clonotype occurred many times. Its antigen is currently unknown. The SP2 primer and nested alpha and beta constant region primers amplified ligated cDNA in four rounds. For blood and skin samples, reverse transcription used TCR alpha and beta constant primers. TCRdb re-called the 5' RACE reads through MiXCR, storing one row per CDR3 protein. This sample has tens of thousands of distinct CDR3 sequences, with around 4.7% found just once. Study-level results: TCR transcript changes with activation or differentiation may affect this RNA method.

A UMI-containing oligonucleotide was joined by 3' ligation to the TCR cDNA template. Whole-blood samples were less than 3 ml of peripheral blood from healthy adult volunteers. Cells were not sorted; total RNA input targeted roughly 1 to 1000 ng. This chain uses TRBV7-9 with TRBJ2-7; 9 nucleotides match TRBD1. The receptor comes from a female donor in good health. CDR3 sequence: CASSPTGGEVLRYF. CDR3 in DNA: TGTGCCAGCAGCCCGACAGGGGGAGAGGTATTGAGATACTTC. Variable domain in full (rest from reference TRBV7-9 and TRBJ2-7): DTGVSQNPRHKITKRGQNVTFRCDPISEHNRLYWYRQTLGQGPEFLTYFQNEAQLEKSRLLSDRFSAERPKGSFSTLEIQRTEQGDSAMYLCASSPTGGEVLRYFGPGTRLTVT.